Following are 14 T cell receptor beta chains from one sample sequenced in a study of T cell repertoires in cytomegalovirus infection. TCRdb re-derived calls from the reads in MiXCR, one entry per CDR3 protein. This sample has under 120,000 distinct CDR3 sequences, with over 40% found just once. These TCRs' antigens remain unknown. Sequenced material: CD8+ T cells from cultured PBMCs, taken from culture after CMV antigen stimulation. The receptors originated from a human donor in good health (CMV status not recorded). Some clones in this sample may be carry-over from other donors' samples.

The chain joins TRBV7-8 to TRBJ2-5; 9 bases map to TRBD1. J gave up 9 bases and V 5 bases, and 7 bases lay outside the gene matches. In germline, CDR1 is SGHVS, CDR2 FQNEAQ. CDR3 size: 13 residues. CDR3 DNA sequence: TGTGCCAGCAGCCCGGACAGGGGCGACGCCCAGTACTTC. Its protein product is CASSPDRGDAQYF.

This clonotype was found a few times. This chain joins TRBV19 and TRBJ2-3, with 10 bases fitting TRBD1. The CDR3 is 15 residues long. After removal of 6 bases from V and 6 bases from J, the junction contained 9 bases not matched to a gene. Germline loops: CDR1 LNHDA, CDR2 SQIVND (reference sequence). The CDR3 is CASSIGTGDYDTQYF. Written as DNA, the CDR3 is TGTGCCAGTAGCATCGGGACAGGGGACTATGATACGCAGTATTTT.

Only a few counts were recorded for this clonotype. The chain links TRBV19 to TRBJ1-2, with D perhaps TRBD1 (5 bases). This CDR3 is built from 12 residues. Germline V CDR1 and CDR2: LNHDA, SQIVND (reference sequence). With 6 bases removed from V and 4 bases from J, the gap between germline ends came to 9 bases. DNA for the CDR3: TGTGCCAGTAGCGCAGGGACCTATGGCTACACCTTC. Protein: CASSAGTYGYTF.

The V and J genes are TRBV23-1 and TRBJ2-7; 10 bases align to TRBD1. TRBV23-1 qualifies as an ORF whose function is uncertain. V trimming: 2 bases; J trimming: 5 bases; junction bases outside the gene matches: 3. The CDR3 is 14 amino acids. CDR3 sequence: CASSQRDRGDEQYF. The DNA of the CDR3 is TGCGCCAGCAGTCAACGGGACAGGGGCGACGAGCAGTACTTC.

This clonotype has a handful of counts. The chain links TRBV19 to TRBJ1-1; D not resolved. The CDR3 runs to 17 residues. Trimming took off 0 bases at V and 5 bases at J, with 19 bases between the two ends. Germline CDR1 and CDR2: LNHDA and SQIVND (reference sequence). CDR3: CASSIDASSYGGTEAFF. CDR3 sequence (DNA): TGTGCCAGTAGTATAGACGCCAGCTCCTATGGTGGGACTGAAGCTTTCTTT.

This clonotype occurred once. The V call is TRBV5-4, the J call TRBJ2-5; D is uncertain. The CDR3 has 14 residues. Trimming pared 4 bases from V and 2 bases from J, leaving 12 bases between. Per the germline V gene, CDR1 is SGHNT and CDR2 is YYREEE (reference sequence). Written as DNA, the CDR3 is TGTGCCAGCAGCCCGAGCAGCGAACAAGAGACCCAGTACTTC. Amino acid sequence: CASSPSSEQETQYF. Using reference TRBV5-4 and TRBJ2-5 for the parts outside the CDR3, the full variable domain is ETGVTQSPTHLIKTRGQQVTLRCSSQSGHNTVSWYQQALGQGPQFIFQYYREEENGRGNFPPRFSGLQFPNYSSELNVNALELDDSALYLCASSPSSEQETQYFGPGTRLLVL.

The chain employs TRBV6-1 and TRBJ1-5; D is unclear. This CDR3 has 17 amino acids. Deletions cut 1 base from V and 0 bases from J, with 13 bases between. Germline V gives CDR1 MNHNS, CDR2 SASEGT. The CDR3 bases are TGTGCCAGCAGTGAAGTACCGACACCTTATAGCAATCAGCCCCAGCATTTT. This gives the protein CASSEVPTPYSNQPQHF.

This clonotype showed up many times. The V and J genes are TRBV7-2 and TRBJ1-2, with D perhaps matching TRBD1 (5 bases). The CDR3 extends over 14 amino acids. The germline V and J ends were trimmed by 5 bases and 8 bases, with 18 bases remaining between them. CDR1 and CDR2 from the germline V gene are SGHTA and FQGNSA. This CDR3 is CASSPGTASAGYTF. The CDR3 DNA reads TGTGCCAGCAGCCCCGGGACGGCGTCTGCAGGCTACACCTTC.

This clonotype was seen repeatedly, ten times or more. The chain joins TRBV19 to TRBJ1-5; D is perhaps TRBD1 (5 bases). Deletions cut 10 bases from V and 0 bases from J, with 25 bases between. From germline, CDR1 is LNHDA and CDR2 SQIVND (reference sequence). CDR3 length: 18 residues. CDR3 loop: CAIPMRTLPEYSNQPQHF. CDR3 bases: TGTGCCATCCCGATGAGGACACTGCCTGAATATAGCAATCAGCCCCAGCATTTT. Filled out from reference TRBV19 and TRBJ1-5, the complete variable domain reads DGGITQSPKYLFRKEGQNVTLSCEQNLNHDAMYWYRQDPGQGLRLIYYSQIVNDFQKGDIAEGYSVSREKKESFPLTVTSAQKNPTAFYLCAIPMRTLPEYSNQPQHFGDGTRLSIL.

The chain joins TRBV27 to TRBJ1-6; D might be TRBD1 (6 bases). Trimming pared 10 bases from V and 0 bases from J, leaving 19 bases between. Germline V CDR1 and CDR2: MNHEY, SMNVEV (reference sequence). CDR3 length equals 17 residues. CDR3 in DNA: TGTGCCACCTCCACCTGGGGGCAGAGCTCCTATAATTCACCCCTCCACTTT. Translation: CATSTWGQSSYNSPLHF.

This clonotype was seen many times. The chain couples TRBV7-9 to TRBJ1-4; D is possibly TRBD1 (5 bases). This CDR3 comprises 13 residues. V lost 4 bases and J lost 5, with 8 bases in between. Per the germline V gene, CDR1 is SEHNR and CDR2 is FQNEAQ (reference sequence). In nucleotides, the CDR3 is TGTGCCAGCAGCTCAGGGTTGAATGAAAAACTGTTTTTT. Residues: CASSSGLNEKLFF.

This clonotype came up a few times. This sequence joins TRBV23-1 and TRBJ2-3; 8 nucleotides line up with TRBD1. TRBV23-1 falls under the ORF class, with uncertain function. The CDR3 has 18 residues. V lost 4 bases, J lost 0 bases, and 12 bases stayed unmatched. CDR3 nucleotides: TGCGCCAGCAGTCCGAGGCAAAGACAGGGGTTGAGCACAGATACGCAGTATTTT. Translated: CASSPRQRQGLSTDTQYF.

The rearrangement joins TRBV12-5 to TRBJ2-3; a weak D match, TRBD2 (6 bases). Trimming removed 3 bases from V and 3 bases from J, with 10 bases in between. The CDR3 totals 14 residues. The V gene's germline CDR1 is LGHNT and CDR2 FRNRAP. CDR3 coding DNA: TGTGCTAGTGGTTTCCGGGACTTAACAGATACGCAGTATTTT. It translates to CASGFRDLTDTQYF.

This clonotype was seen many times. This chain links TRBV12-3 or TRBV12-4 with TRBJ1-6; TRBD1 matches 8 bases. The length of the CDR3 is 15 residues. V shed 1 base and J 10 bases; nucleotides not matched to a gene: 6. The CDR3 DNA reads as TGTGCCAGCAGTTTAGAGGGCAGGGGGCGATCACCCCTCCACTTT. Its translation is CASSLEGRGRSPLHF.